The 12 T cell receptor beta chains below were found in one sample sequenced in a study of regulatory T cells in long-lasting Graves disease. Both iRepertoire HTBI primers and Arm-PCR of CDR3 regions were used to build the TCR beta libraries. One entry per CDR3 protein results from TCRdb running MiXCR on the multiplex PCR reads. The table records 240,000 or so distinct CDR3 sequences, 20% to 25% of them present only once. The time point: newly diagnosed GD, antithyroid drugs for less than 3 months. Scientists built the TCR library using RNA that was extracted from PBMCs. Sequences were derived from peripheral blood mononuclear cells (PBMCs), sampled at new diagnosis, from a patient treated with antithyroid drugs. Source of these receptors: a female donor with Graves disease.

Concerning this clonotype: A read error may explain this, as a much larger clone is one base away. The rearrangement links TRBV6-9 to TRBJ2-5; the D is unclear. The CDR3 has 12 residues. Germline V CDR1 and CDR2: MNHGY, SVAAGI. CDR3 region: CASSYLSETQHF. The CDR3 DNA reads TGTGCCAGCAGTTACCTTTCCGAGACCCAGCACTTC.

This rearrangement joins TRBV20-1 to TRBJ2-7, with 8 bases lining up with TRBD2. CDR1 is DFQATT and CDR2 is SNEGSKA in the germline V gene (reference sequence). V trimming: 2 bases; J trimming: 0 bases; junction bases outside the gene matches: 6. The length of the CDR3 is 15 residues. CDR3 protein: CSARYGGGGSYEQYF. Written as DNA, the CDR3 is TGCAGTGCTAGATACGGGGGGGGGGGCTCCTACGAGCAGTACTTC.

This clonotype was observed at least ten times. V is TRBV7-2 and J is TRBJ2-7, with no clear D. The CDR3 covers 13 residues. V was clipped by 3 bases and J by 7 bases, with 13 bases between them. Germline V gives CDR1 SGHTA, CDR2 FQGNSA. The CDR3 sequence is CASSFAQLMEQYF. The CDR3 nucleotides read TGTGCCAGCAGCTTCGCACAGCTTATGGAGCAGTACTTC.

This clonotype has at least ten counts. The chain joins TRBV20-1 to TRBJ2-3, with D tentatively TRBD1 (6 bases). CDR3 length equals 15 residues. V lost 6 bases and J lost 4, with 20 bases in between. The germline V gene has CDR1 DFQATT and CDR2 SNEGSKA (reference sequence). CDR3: CSAPTRQASSDTQYF. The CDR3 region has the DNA TGCAGTGCACCGACTCGACAGGCTTCATCAGATACGCAGTATTTT.

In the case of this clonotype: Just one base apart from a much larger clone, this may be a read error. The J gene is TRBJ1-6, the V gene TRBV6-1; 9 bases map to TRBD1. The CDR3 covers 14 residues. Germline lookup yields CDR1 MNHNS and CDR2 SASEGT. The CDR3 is CASRRGQGFSPLRF. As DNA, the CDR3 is TGTGCCAGCAGGCGTGGACAGGGGTTTTCACCCCTCCGCTTT.

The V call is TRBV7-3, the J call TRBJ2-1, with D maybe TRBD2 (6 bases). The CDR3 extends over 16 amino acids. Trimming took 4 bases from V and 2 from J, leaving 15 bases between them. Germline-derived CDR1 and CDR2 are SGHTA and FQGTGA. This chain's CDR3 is CASSSRREVAYNEQFF. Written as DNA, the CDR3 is TGTGCCAGCAGCTCCCGGCGGGAAGTCGCCTACAATGAGCAGTTCTTC.

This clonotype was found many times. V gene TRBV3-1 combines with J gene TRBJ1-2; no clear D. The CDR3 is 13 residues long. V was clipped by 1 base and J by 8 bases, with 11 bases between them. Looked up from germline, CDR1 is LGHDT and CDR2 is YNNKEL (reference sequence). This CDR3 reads CASSQGSRGGYTF. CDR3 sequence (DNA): TGTGCCAGCAGCCAAGGGTCTCGGGGAGGCTACACCTTC.

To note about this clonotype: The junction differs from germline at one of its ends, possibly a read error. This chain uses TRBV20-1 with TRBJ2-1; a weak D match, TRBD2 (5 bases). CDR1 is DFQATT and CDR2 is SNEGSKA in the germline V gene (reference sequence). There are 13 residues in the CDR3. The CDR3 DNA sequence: TGCAGTGCTACTATCGGGATCCACAATGAGCAGTTCTTT. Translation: CSATIGIHNEQFF.

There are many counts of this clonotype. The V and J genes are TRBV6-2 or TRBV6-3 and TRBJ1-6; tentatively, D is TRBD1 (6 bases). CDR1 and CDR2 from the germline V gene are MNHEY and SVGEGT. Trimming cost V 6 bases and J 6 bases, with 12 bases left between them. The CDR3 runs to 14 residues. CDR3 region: CASSPGTFNSPLHF. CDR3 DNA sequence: TGTGCCAGCAGCCCCGGGACATTTAATTCACCCCTCCACTTT.

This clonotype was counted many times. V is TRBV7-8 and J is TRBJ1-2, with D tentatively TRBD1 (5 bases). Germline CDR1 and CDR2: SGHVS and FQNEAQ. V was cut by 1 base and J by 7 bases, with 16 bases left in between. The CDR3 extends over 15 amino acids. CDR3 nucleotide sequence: TGTGCCAGCAGCTTAGGGGACCATATACGGACTGGCTACACCTTC. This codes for CASSLGDHIRTGYTF.

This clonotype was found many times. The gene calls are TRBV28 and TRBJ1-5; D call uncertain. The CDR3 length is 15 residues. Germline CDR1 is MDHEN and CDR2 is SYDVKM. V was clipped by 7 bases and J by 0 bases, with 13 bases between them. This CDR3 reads CASMGGGNSNQPQHF. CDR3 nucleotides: TGTGCCAGCATGGGTGGTGGAAATAGCAATCAGCCCCAGCATTTT.

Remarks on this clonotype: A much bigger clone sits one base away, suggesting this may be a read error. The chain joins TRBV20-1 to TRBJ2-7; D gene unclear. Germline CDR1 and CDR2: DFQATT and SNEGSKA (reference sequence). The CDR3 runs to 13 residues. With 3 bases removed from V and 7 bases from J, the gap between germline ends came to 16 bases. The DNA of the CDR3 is TGCAGTGCTAGCCCCGGTACCTACAATGAGCAGTACTTC. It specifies CSASPGTYNEQYF.